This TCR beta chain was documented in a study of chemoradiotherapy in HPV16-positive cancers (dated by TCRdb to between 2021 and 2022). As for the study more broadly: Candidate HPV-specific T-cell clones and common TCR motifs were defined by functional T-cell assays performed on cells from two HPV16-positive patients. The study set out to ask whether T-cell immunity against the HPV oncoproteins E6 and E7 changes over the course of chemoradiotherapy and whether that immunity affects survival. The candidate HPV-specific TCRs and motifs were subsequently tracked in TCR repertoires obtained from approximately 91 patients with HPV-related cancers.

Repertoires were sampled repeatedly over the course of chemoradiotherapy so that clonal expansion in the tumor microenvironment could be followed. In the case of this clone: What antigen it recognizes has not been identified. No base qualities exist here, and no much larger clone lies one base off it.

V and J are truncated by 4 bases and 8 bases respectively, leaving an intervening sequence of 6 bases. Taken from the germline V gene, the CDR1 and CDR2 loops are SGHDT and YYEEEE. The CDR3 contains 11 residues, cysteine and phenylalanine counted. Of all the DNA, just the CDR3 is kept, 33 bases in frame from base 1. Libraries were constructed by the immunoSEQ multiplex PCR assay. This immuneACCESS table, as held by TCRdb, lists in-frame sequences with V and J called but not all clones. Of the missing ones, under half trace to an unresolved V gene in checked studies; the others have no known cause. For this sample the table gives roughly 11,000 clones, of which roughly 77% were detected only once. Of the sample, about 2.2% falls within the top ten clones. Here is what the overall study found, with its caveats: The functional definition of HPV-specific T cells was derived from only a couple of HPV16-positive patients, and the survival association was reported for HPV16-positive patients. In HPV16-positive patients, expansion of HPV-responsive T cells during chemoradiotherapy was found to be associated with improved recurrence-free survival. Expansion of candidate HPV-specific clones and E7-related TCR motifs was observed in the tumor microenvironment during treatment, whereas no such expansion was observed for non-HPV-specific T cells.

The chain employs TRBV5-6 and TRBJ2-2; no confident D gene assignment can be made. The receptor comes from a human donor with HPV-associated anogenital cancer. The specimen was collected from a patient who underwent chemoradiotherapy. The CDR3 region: CASSKRGELFF. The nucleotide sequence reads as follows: TGTGCCAGCAGCAAAAGGGGGGAGCTGTTTTTT.